This T cell receptor (beta chain) was identified in a study of blood T cell repertoires in COVID-19. At the level of the study: Material from acute and convalescent COVID-19 was sourced from the United States, Italy and Spain. T cells, B-cell-depleted T cells, or PBMCs supplied cDNA or gDNA.

Seattle patients were enrolled during active infection and followed longitudinally. V lost 0 bases and J lost 6; bases outside the gene matches: 4. The CDR3 has 14 amino acids. Germline V gene sequence: CDR1 KGHSH, CDR2 LQKENI. Authors' processing steps: By means of reference gene primer amplification, nucleated cell counts were estimated. Sequenced by immunoSEQ multiplex PCR; TCRdb stores in-frame clones only, minus some. V and J calls and clone size are copied from that table; D and trimming were computed from the DNA. The table shows around 260,000 clones, with 80% to 95% occurring only once. The gene calls are TRBV18 and TRBJ2-7; 8 bases line up with TRBD1. This TCR came from a person under 30 with COVID-19, enrolled during active disease. Sample: peripheral blood. The CDR3 region has the DNA TGTGCCAGCTCACCACCTCCAGGGGGCGGCGAGCAGTACTTC. Translation gives CASSPPPGGGEQYF.